This TCR beta chain stems from a study of cytomegalovirus exposure and HLA in healthy donors. General study findings and limits: There were approximately 150 TCR beta chains listed as cytomegalovirus-associated.

This clone was observed a single time. Its antigen is still unknown. Donors showed nominal health when sampled, although they likely had unrecorded immune exposures. This CDR3 spans 16 amino acids. V shed 5 bases and J shed 11 bases, with 22 bases lying between them. In germline, CDR1 is MNHNY, CDR2 SVGAGI (reference sequence). This PCR relied on a set of 60 Vbeta primers and 13 Jbeta primers. TCRdb's table, derived via immunoSEQ multiplex PCR, lists solely in-frame clones and lacks some. The sample carries roughly 120,000 clones, roughly 83% recorded once. Specimen: PBMCs. The TCR comes from a man aged 18 to 30 in good health and CMV-seronegative. The chain has TRBV6-6 and TRBJ1-6, with D tentatively TRBD1 (5 bases). In DNA, the CDR3 is TGTGCCAGCAGTACTACCGGCGACAGTCTCTTGACACCCCTCCACTTT. It encodes CASSTTGDSLLTPLHF.